The 26 T cell receptor beta chains presented below share a single source sample, sequenced in a study of shared clonotypes between healthy human individuals. Repertoires were generated with immunoSEQ multiplex PCR, while TCRdb's copy carries only in-frame clones and drops some. The data contain around 1.1 million clones, around 78% of them singletons. Sequencing was performed on memory CD4+ T cells from PBMCs. Subset of the sample: CD45RA-negative fraction. The receptors derive from a man in his late teens or twenties in good health. Some clones in this sample may be carry-over from other donors' samples.

The count of this clone is one. The J gene is TRBJ1-5, the V gene TRBV2; TRBD1 matches 9 bases. V lost 6 bases, J lost 3 bases, and 3 bases stayed unmatched. The CDR3 runs to 14 residues. The V gene's germline CDR1 is SNHLY and CDR2 FYNNEI. The CDR3 region is CASRGTGHNQPQHF. The CDR3 DNA reads as TGTGCCAGCAGAGGGACAGGGCACAATCAGCCCCAGCATTTT.

The V gene is TRBV6-1, the J gene TRBJ1-2; weak D call: TRBD1 (5 bases). Germline CDR1 reads MNHNS; CDR2 reads SASEGT. The V and J ends lost 7 bases and 4 bases respectively, with 10 bases between them. The CDR3 has 12 amino acids. The CDR3 here is CASIETVYGYTF. In DNA form, the CDR3 reads TGTGCCAGCATCGAGACAGTCTATGGCTACACCTTC.

As for this clone: Other DNA sequences in this sample translate to the same CDR3. The rearrangement joins TRBV5-1 to TRBJ2-7, with 9 bases identical to TRBD1. The length of the CDR3 is 15 residues. Germline V gives CDR1 SGHRS, CDR2 YFSETQ. V was clipped by 4 bases and J by 0 bases; unmatched bases: 5. CDR3 in amino acids: CASSSGQGRSYEQYF. Here the CDR3 DNA reads TGCGCCAGCAGCAGCGGACAGGGGCGCTCCTACGAGCAGTACTTC.

The CDR3 coding sequence is TGTGCCAGCGGACGGTTAAACACCGGGGAGCTGTTTTTT. The encoded protein is CASGRLNTGELFF. This sequence joins TRBV28 and TRBJ2-2; no clear D gene. CDR1 and CDR2 (germline): MDHEN, SYDVKM. With 8 bases removed from V and 2 bases from J, the gap between germline ends came to 9 bases. The length of the CDR3 is 13 residues.

The rearrangement joins TRBV15 to TRBJ2-7; perhaps TRBD2 as D (5 bases). Germline V lookup: CDR1 LNHNV, CDR2 YYDKDF (reference sequence). The CDR3 extends over 15 amino acids. V shed 3 bases and J shed 2 bases, with 14 bases lying between them. The CDR3 DNA reads as TGTGCCACCAGCAGGGTCAGAGGGTCTCCCTACGAGCAGTACTTC. Amino acid sequence: CATSRVRGSPYEQYF.

V gene TRBV7-9 combines with J gene TRBJ1-1, with D possibly TRBD1 on 5 matching bases. CDR3 length: 16 residues. Trimming cost V 4 bases and J 3 bases, with 18 bases left between them. Germline-derived CDR1 and CDR2 are SEHNR and FQNEAQ (reference sequence). CDR3 residues: CASSSMAGRGDTEAFF. CDR3 nucleotides: TGTGCCAGCAGCTCAATGGCTGGGAGAGGGGACACTGAAGCTTTCTTT. Drawing the rest from reference TRBV7-9 and TRBJ1-1, the complete variable domain is DTGVSQNPRHKITKRGQNVTFRCDPISEHNRLYWYRQTLGQGPEFLTYFQNEAQLEKSRLLSDRFSAERPKGSFSTLEIQRTEQGDSAMYLCASSSMAGRGDTEAFFGQGTRLTVV.

The chain links TRBV6-1 to TRBJ2-1; 9 nucleotides match TRBD2. CDR1 is MNHNS, CDR2 SASEGT, per germline. The CDR3 loop spans 15 amino acids. J was trimmed by 4 bases and V by 5 bases; bases with no gene match: 6. CDR3 in amino acids: CASSIAGEEYNEQFF. Here the CDR3 DNA reads TGTGCCAGCAGTATAGCGGGGGAGGAGTACAATGAGCAGTTCTTC.

On this clone: The sample carries other DNA sequences with the same CDR3. This chain links TRBV18 with TRBJ2-5, with unresolved D. The CDR3 contains 14 residues. Per germline, CDR1 KGHSH and CDR2 LQKENI. The ends were cut back, 6 bases at V and 5 bases at J, with 16 bases in the middle. The CDR3 region has the DNA TGTGCCAGCTCCCCAAGGACCGCCGGGGAGACCCAGTACTTC. This translates into CASSPRTAGETQYF.

This chain links TRBV23-1 with TRBJ1-5; no reliable D call. TRBV23-1 qualifies as an ORF whose function is uncertain. Deletions cut 1 base from V and 7 bases from J, with 17 bases between. The CDR3 has 16 residues. DNA of the CDR3: TGCGCCAGCAGTCAATTAGGACCCCTTCCGCGCCAGCCCCAGCATTTT. Amino acid sequence: CASSQLGPLPRQPQHF.

This clone has a handful of counts. The chain uses TRBV7-9 and TRBJ2-1; perhaps TRBD2 as D (6 bases). Germline V gene data show CDR1 as SEHNR and CDR2 as FQNEAQ (reference sequence). This CDR3 is built from 15 residues. V gave up 7 bases and J gave up 6 bases, with 19 bases separating them. CDR3 nucleotide sequence: TGTGCCAGCAACTCAGCGGGCACAGGTGGCAATGAGCAGTTCTTC. It is translated as CASNSAGTGGNEQFF. The full variable domain, with the rest looked up from reference TRBV7-9 and TRBJ2-1, is DTGVSQNPRHKITKRGQNVTFRCDPISEHNRLYWYRQTLGQGPEFLTYFQNEAQLEKSRLLSDRFSAERPKGSFSTLEIQRTEQGDSAMYLCASNSAGTGGNEQFFGPGTRLTVL.

The CDR3 loop reads CASTGQFTDTQYF. CDR3 DNA: TGTGCCTCAACCGGACAGTTCACAGATACGCAGTATTTT. J is TRBJ2-3 and V is TRBV30; tentatively, D is TRBD1 (6 bases). The V end lost 7 bases, the J end lost 2 bases, and 13 bases lay between the germline ends. Germline-derived CDR1 and CDR2 are GTSNPN and SVGIG (reference sequence). The CDR3 is 13 amino acids.

This chain joins TRBV6-5 and TRBJ1-4; 8 positions agree with TRBD1. The CDR3 loop spans 14 amino acids. In germline, CDR1 is MNHEY, CDR2 SVGAGI. Germline trimming cut 7 bases from V and 7 bases from J; bases unmatched to any gene: 8. In nucleotides, the CDR3 is TGTGCCAGCAAGTACCGGACAGGGCGTGAAAAACTGTTTTTT. Amino acids: CASKYRTGREKLFF.

The rearrangement uses TRBV7-2 and TRBJ1-1; possibly TRBD1 for D (6 bases). The germline V and J ends were trimmed by 5 bases and 4 bases, with 14 bases remaining between them. CDR1 and CDR2 from the germline V gene are SGHTA and FQGNSA. The CDR3 covers 14 residues. This CDR3 is CASSIRGRGTEAFF. The CDR3 DNA is TGTGCCAGCAGCATCAGGGGCCGCGGCACTGAAGCTTTCTTT.

The chain has TRBV10-1 and TRBJ2-2; 9 nucleotides align to TRBD2. The CDR3 is 16 amino acids. Trimming removed 4 bases from V and 7 bases from J; junction bases left unmatched: 10. From germline, CDR1 is WNHNN and CDR2 SYGVQD (reference sequence). CDR3 coding DNA: TGCGCCAGCAGTGCCGGGACTAGCACCCCAGGCGGGGAGCTGTTTTTT. Amino acids: CASSAGTSTPGGELFF.

This sequence joins TRBV5-1 and TRBJ2-1; 12 bases agree with TRBD2. The CDR3 covers 16 residues. V was pared by 2 bases and J by 2 bases, with 2 bases of the junction left unmatched. From germline, CDR1 is SGHRS and CDR2 YFSETQ. This chain's CDR3 is CASSFLAGGTYNEQFF. CDR3 DNA: TGCGCCAGCAGCTTTCTAGCGGGAGGGACCTACAATGAGCAGTTCTTC.

V gene TRBV13 combines with J gene TRBJ1-1, with 9 bases matching TRBD1. The CDR3 contains 15 residues. The V and J ends lost 4 bases and 4 bases, in that order; junction bases with no gene match: 7. The germline V gene encodes CDR1 PRHDT and CDR2 FYEKMQ (reference sequence). CDR3 sequence: CASSSPHRGLTEAFF. The CDR3 nucleotides read TGTGCCAGCAGCTCCCCCCACAGGGGGCTCACTGAAGCTTTCTTT.

This clone appeared a few times. The V call is TRBV4-3, the J call TRBJ1-5; 9 nucleotides line up with TRBD1. The J segment lost 6 bases and the V segment lost 0 bases, leaving 9 bases of the junction unmatched. Germline values: CDR1 LGHNA, CDR2 YSLEER. The CDR3 has 17 amino acids. For the CDR3, the DNA is TGCGCCAGCAGCCAAGATCGACCGGGACAGGGAGTTCAGCCCCAGCATTTT. This codes for CASSQDRPGQGVQPQHF.

The V call is TRBV7-2, the J call TRBJ2-5; possible D gene TRBD1, 5 bases. The germline V gene encodes CDR1 SGHTA and CDR2 FQGNSA. Trimming removed 1 base from V and 5 bases from J, with 14 bases in between. There are 15 residues in the CDR3. CDR3 loop: CASSLGGQGFETQYF. CDR3 nucleotides: TGTGCCAGCAGCTTAGGTGGCCAGGGCTTTGAGACCCAGTACTTC.

The chain employs TRBV28 and TRBJ2-2; the match to TRBD1 covers 7 bases. J was trimmed by 0 bases and V by 6 bases; bases with no gene match: 4. This CDR3 has 15 residues. Germline assignment: CDR1 MDHEN and CDR2 SYDVKM. The CDR3 loop is CASRAGTANTGELFF. In DNA form, the CDR3 reads TGTGCCAGCAGGGCCGGGACAGCGAACACCGGGGAGCTGTTTTTT.

This clone has only a few counts. The CDR3 spells CASIRSGYQETQYF. CDR3 DNA sequence: TGTGCCAGCATCCGTAGCGGGTACCAAGAGACCCAGTACTTC. This rearrangement joins TRBV6-6 to TRBJ2-5; 7 bases align to TRBD2. The junction had 5 bases not matched to a gene; V was cut back by 7 bases and J by 0 bases. The germline V gene encodes CDR1 MNHNY and CDR2 SVGAGI (reference sequence). This CDR3 spans 14 amino acids.

This clone was counted between two and nine times. In DNA, the CDR3 is TGCGCCAGCAGCTTGGGACCGAAGGTGGAGCCCCAGCATTTT. Amino acids: CASSLGPKVEPQHF. The genes are TRBV5-1 and TRBJ1-5; D gene ambiguous. The CDR3 is 14 residues long. The germline CDR1 and CDR2 sequences are SGHRS and YFSETQ. Trimming cost V 0 bases and J 8 bases, with 12 bases left between them.

The chain couples TRBV11-2 to TRBJ2-7; a weak D match, TRBD2 (6 bases). The CDR3 has 14 amino acids. CDR1 and CDR2 (germline): SGHAT, FQNNGV. V was cut by 0 bases and J by 6 bases, with 12 bases left in between. The CDR3 reads CASSLDRGYSEQYF. The DNA of the CDR3 is TGTGCCAGCAGCTTAGATCGGGGGTATAGCGAGCAGTACTTC.

The chain employs TRBV18 and TRBJ2-5; the D gene is possibly TRBD2 (5 bases). V lost 3 bases and J 4 bases, leaving 18 bases between the germline ends. Germline CDR1 KGHSH, CDR2 LQKENI. This CDR3 contains 16 residues. Here the CDR3 DNA reads TGTGCCAGCTCACCGGCTACCTGGGCCGCGGGAGAGACCCAGTACTTC. Translation: CASSPATWAAGETQYF.

The chain joins TRBV23-1 to TRBJ2-2, with 11 bases that match TRBD2. TRBV23-1 is classed as an ORF, of uncertain function. V trimming: 0 bases; J trimming: 5 bases; junction bases outside the gene matches: 8. There are 18 residues in the CDR3. The CDR3 DNA reads TGCGCCAGCAGTCAATCGCGGCTAGCGGGAGGTGGGACCGGGGAGCTGTTTTTT. Its translation is CASSQSRLAGGGTGELFF.

V and J are TRBV7-8 and TRBJ1-1; D is unresolved. Germline-derived CDR1 and CDR2 are SGHVS and FQNEAQ. This CDR3 comprises 15 residues. Between the trimmed V and J ends, which lost 0 bases and 5 bases, there was a span of 13 bases. This CDR3 is CASSLARVRRTEAFF. CDR3 coding DNA: TGTGCCAGCAGCTTAGCGCGAGTTAGACGGACTGAAGCTTTCTTT.

This clone was seen only a few times. Other DNA sequences in this sample translate to the same CDR3. The chain employs TRBV6-5 and TRBJ2-2, with D possibly being TRBD2 (5 bases). With 8 bases removed from V and 2 bases from J, the gap between germline ends came to 9 bases. The CDR3 has 13 amino acids. Germline CDR1 reads MNHEY; CDR2 reads SVGAGI. CDR3 DNA sequence: TGTGCCAGCCGCTCTAGCAACACCGGGGAGCTGTTTTTT. It is translated as CASRSSNTGELFF.